A single T cell receptor (beta chain) is shown here with its context. No antigen is known for it. The sample originates from a study of T cell responses to AZD1222 COVID-19 vaccine. Sequenced by immunoSEQ multiplex PCR; TCRdb stores in-frame clones only, minus some. The profile covers some 100,000 clones, with approximately 91% appearing a single time and around 13% taken by the ten largest. General observations from the study: Repertoires were collected only later (after the peak T cell response had occurred).

This CDR3 contains 13 residues. Germline V CDR1 and CDR2: KGHDR, SFDVKD. V was trimmed by 4 bases and J by 7 bases, leaving 13 bases between them. Sequencing used peripheral blood, obtained on day 0 of MenACWY control vaccination. This TCR derives from an adult in good health. The rearrangement joins TRBV24-1 to TRBJ2-7; perhaps TRBD1 as D (5 bases). The CDR3 nucleotides read TGTGCCACCAGTGACGACAGTTCTCGGGAGCAGTACTTC. Its translation is CATSDDSSREQYF.